This T cell receptor (beta chain) was documented in a study of shared clonotypes between healthy human individuals. Study in general: Each donor's CD4 naive and CD4 memory cells filled three plates apiece, CD8 naive two, and CD8 memory one. Study-wide results and caveats: Clonotype sharing among the donors was expected to vary with sequencing depth.

The germline V gene encodes CDR1 MRHNA and CDR2 SNTAGT. V was trimmed by 2 bases and J by 5 bases, leaving 9 bases between them. The CDR3 extends over 13 amino acids. With respect to this clone: Its antigen is not known.

Negatively enriched CD4+ T cells were divided by CD45RA into naive and memory. Several immunoSEQ 96-well plates shared each subset's DNA, each plate a replicate. The assay was immunoSEQ multiplex PCR, and TCRdb's table has in-frame clones only and misses some. The table includes hundreds of thousands of clones, around 72% detected once. Sample: memory CD4+ T cells sorted from blood. Subset in this sample: CD45RA-negative fraction. This TCR was sampled from a woman under 40 in good health. The gene calls are TRBV6-4 and TRBJ1-1, with D tentatively TRBD1 (5 bases). The CDR3 coding sequence is TGTGCCAGCAGTGACCAGGGTGGGACTGAAGCTTTCTTT. This gives the protein CASSDQGGTEAFF.